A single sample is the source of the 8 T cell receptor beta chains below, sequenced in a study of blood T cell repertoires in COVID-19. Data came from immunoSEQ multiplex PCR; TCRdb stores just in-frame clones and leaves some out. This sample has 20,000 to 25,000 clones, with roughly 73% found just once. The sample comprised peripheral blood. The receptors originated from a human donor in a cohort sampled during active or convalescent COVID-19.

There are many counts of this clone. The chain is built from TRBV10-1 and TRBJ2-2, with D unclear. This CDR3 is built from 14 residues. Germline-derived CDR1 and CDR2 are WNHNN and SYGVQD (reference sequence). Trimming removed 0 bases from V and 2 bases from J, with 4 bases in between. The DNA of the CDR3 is TGCGCCAGCAGTGAGTCCCTAAACACCGGGGAGCTGTTTTTT. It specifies CASSESLNTGELFF.

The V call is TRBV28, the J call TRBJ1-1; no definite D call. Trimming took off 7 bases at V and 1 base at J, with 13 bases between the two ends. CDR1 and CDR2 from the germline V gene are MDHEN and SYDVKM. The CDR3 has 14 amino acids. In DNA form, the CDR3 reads TGTGCCAGCACCTTACCCCGGGGGAACACTGAAGCTTTCTTT. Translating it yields CASTLPRGNTEAFF.

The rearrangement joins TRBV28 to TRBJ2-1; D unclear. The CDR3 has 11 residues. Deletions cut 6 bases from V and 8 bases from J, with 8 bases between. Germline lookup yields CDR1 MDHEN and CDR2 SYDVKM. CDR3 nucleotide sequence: TGTGCCAGCAGGACTCCACATGAGCAGTTCTTC. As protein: CASRTPHEQFF.

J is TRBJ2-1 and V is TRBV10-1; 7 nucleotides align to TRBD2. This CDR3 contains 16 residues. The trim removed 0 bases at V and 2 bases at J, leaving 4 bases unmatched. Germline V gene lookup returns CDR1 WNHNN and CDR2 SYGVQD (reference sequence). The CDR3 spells CASSESPSGPYNEQFF. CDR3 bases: TGCGCCAGCAGTGAGTCGCCTAGCGGCCCCTACAATGAGCAGTTCTTC.

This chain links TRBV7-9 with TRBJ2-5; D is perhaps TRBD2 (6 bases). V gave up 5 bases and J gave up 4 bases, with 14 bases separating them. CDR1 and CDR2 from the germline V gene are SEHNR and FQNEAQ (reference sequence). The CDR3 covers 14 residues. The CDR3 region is CASSTSRGIETQYF. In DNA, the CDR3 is TGTGCCAGCAGCACCAGTCGGGGGATAGAGACCCAGTACTTC.

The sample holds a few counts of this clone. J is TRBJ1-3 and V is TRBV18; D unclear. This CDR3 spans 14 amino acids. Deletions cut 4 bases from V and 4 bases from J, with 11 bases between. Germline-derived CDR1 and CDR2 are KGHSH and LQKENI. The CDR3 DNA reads TGTGCCAGCTCACAGTCCCACGGGGGAAACACCATATATTTT. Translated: CASSQSHGGNTIYF.

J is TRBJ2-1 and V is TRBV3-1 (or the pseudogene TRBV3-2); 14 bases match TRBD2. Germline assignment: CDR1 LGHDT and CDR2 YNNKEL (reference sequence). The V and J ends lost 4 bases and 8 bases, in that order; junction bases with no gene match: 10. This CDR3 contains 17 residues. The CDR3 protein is CASSRQTSGRGPHEQFF. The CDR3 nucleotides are TGTGCCAGCAGCCGCCAGACTAGCGGGAGGGGACCCCATGAGCAGTTCTTC.

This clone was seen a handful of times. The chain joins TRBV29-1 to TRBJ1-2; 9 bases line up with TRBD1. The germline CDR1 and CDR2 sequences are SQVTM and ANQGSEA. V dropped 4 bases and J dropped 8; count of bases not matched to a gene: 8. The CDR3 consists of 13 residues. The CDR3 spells CSVVGTGNAGYTF. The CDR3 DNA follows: TGCAGCGTTGTGGGGACAGGGAACGCCGGCTACACCTTC.